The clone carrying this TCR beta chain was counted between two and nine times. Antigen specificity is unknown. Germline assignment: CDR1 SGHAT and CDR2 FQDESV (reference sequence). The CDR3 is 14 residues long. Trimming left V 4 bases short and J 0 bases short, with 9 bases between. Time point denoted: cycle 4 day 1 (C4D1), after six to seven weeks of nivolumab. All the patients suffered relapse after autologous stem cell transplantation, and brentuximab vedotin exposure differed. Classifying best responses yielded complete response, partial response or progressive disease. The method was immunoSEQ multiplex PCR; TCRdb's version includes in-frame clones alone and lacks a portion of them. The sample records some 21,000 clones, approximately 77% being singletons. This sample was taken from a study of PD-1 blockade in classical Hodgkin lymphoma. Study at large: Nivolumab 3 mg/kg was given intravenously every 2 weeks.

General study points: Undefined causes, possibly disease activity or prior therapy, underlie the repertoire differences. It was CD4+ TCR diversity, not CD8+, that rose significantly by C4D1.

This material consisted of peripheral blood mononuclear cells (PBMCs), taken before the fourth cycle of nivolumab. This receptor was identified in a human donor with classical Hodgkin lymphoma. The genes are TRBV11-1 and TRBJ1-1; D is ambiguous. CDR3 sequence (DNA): TGTGCCAGCAGCTCACAGAGAATGAACACTGAAGCTTTCTTT. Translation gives CASSSQRMNTEAFF.